This record covers a single TCR beta chain. Its specific antigen is unknown. The sample holds no much larger clone one base away, and base qualities are not on file. V is cut back by 0 bases and J by 4 bases, with 6 bases in the junction unmatched. For CDR1 and CDR2, the germline V gene lists SGHRS and YFSETQ. CDR3 length: 16 amino acids, cysteine to phenylalanine. Only the CDR3 DNA stays, 48 bases, in frame from base 1. Library preparation employed the immunoSEQ multiplex PCR assay. In the paper's pipeline: A statistical classification framework was developed to diagnose cytomegalovirus status using the catalog of TCR beta chain sequences. TCRdb stores this immuneACCESS table with in-frame sequences only. Part of the clones is absent; in the studies checked, under half of the shortfall reflects unresolved V genes, and no reason is known for the rest. The D gene and trimming were derived from the DNA, and the V and J assignments and clone size from that table. This sample lists about 240,000 clones; around 87% were detected once. The leading ten clones occupy less than 1.5% of the sample.

The donors belonged to the validation cohort of around 130 subjects, which was separate from the roughly 680-subject first cohort. The data are from a study of cytomegalovirus exposure and HLA in healthy donors (dated by TCRdb to 2016 to 2017). Looking at the study overall: The approximately 710 repertoires of the first cohort and the roughly 120 validation repertoires were produced on the same platform, according to a later analysis. The study aimed to test whether signatures of past pathogen exposure could be identified by cataloging public T cell receptors. A separate validation cohort of roughly 130 different subjects was used in addition to the approximately 640-subject first cohort. High-throughput TCR immunosequencing, statistical association of individual TCRs with disease status, and machine learning were combined to predict cytomegalovirus infection status. Results the study describes overall, beyond this receptor: The study gave a list of 150 to 200 TCR beta chains associated with cytomegalovirus. A few of the identified cytomegalovirus-associated TCR beta chains were confirmed in vitro to be specific for cytomegalovirus antigens. A later analysis found that TCRs clustered in the first cohort also tended to co-occur in the 130 or so validation repertoires, with 90% to 95% of cluster scores above 0. The validation cohort had no HLA typing available for a later analysis, so co-occurrence within that cohort was assessed over all 120 or so repertoires. The classifier was reported to diagnose cytomegalovirus status with high specificity and sensitivity in both the original and validation cohorts. While some public TCRs were present in many individuals, most TCR sequences turned up only very rarely across donors. The authors suggested that the approach could potentially be extended to other disease states and immunological phenotypes.

Material for sequencing was PBMCs. This TCR was sampled from a woman aged 25 to 39 in good health and CMV-seropositive. The chain is encoded by TRBV5-1 joined to TRBJ2-3; TRBD2 agrees with 9 junctional bases. The nucleotide sequence is given as TGCGCCAGCAGCTTGGGTGCGGGAGGGCAAGCAGATACGCAGTATTTT. This translates into CASSLGAGGQADTQYF. With the portions outside the CDR3 filled from the reference TRBV5-1 and TRBJ2-3 genes, the complete variable region becomes KAGVTQTPRYLIKTRGQQVTLSCSPISGHRSVSWYQQTPGQGLQFLFEYFSETQRNKGNFPGRFSGRQFSNSRSEMNVSTLELGDSALYLCASSLGAGGQADTQYFGPGTRLTVL.